The rows below give T cell receptor beta chains drawn from one sample of a study of T cell responses to AZD1222 COVID-19 vaccine. Sequenced by immunoSEQ multiplex PCR; TCRdb stores in-frame clones only, minus some. The sample contains about 100,000 clones, 80% to 90% of which appear only once. The source material was peripheral blood, sampled on day 0 of AZD1222 vaccination. The receptors derive from an adult in good health. Each CDR3 is given with its conserved first and last residue. The D gene is left open where the match is weak. The size field is filled for only some rows; it gives once, few, many or a size class.

DNA: TGTGCCAGTAGTACCCGTATGAACACTGAAGCTTTCTTT
CDR3: CASSTRMNTEAFF
D: -
size: -
J: TRBJ1-1
V: TRBV19

DNA: TGTGCCAGCAGCTTTTGGGACAGGTCTAATTCACCCCTCCACTTT
CDR3: CASSFWDRSNSPLHF
D: TRBD1
size: -
J: TRBJ1-6
V: TRBV7-9

DNA: TGCAGCGTTGAGCGGGCCATGAACACTGAAGCTTTCTTT
CDR3: CSVERAMNTEAFF
D: -
size: once
J: TRBJ1-1
V: TRBV29-1

DNA: TGCGCCAGCAGCTTGGCCCTGGGGAACACTGAAGCTTTCTTT
CDR3: CASSLALGNTEAFF
D: -
size: -
J: TRBJ1-1
V: TRBV5-1

DNA: TGTGCCAGCAGTGAAGCTTCTGGAAACACCATATATTTT
CDR3: CASSEASGNTIYF
D: -
size: once
J: TRBJ1-3
V: TRBV2

DNA: TGTGCCAGCAGACCAGGACAGCTCTCCTACAATGAGCAGTTCTTC
CDR3: CASRPGQLSYNEQFF
D: -
size: -
J: TRBJ2-1
V: TRBV28

DNA: TGCGCCAGCAGCTGGACTGGACTAGCGGGTGGCAATGAGCAGTTCTTC
CDR3: CASSWTGLAGGNEQFF
D: TRBD2
size: -
J: TRBJ2-1
V: TRBV5-1

DNA: TGCGCCAGCTCCCCTTGGGGATTGAACACTGAAGCTTTCTTT
CDR3: CASSPWGLNTEAFF
D: -
size: few
J: TRBJ1-1
V: TRBV5-1

DNA: TGTGCCAGCAGCGAAGCGGGGTGGGGCCAAGATACGCAGTATTTT
CDR3: CASSEAGWGQDTQYF
D: TRBD2
size: once
J: TRBJ2-3
V: TRBV6-1

DNA: TGTGCCAGCAGCTTCGCCGATACGACTGAAGCTTTCTTT
CDR3: CASSFADTTEAFF
D: -
size: -
J: TRBJ1-1
V: TRBV7-2

DNA: TGTGCCAGTAGTATAGGACCACGGGCTGAAGCTTTCTTT
CDR3: CASSIGPRAEAFF
D: -
size: -
J: TRBJ1-1
V: TRBV19

DNA: TGTGCCAGCAGCATCGGATCCACAGGGTATGGCTACACCTTC
CDR3: CASSIGSTGYGYTF
D: -
size: -
J: TRBJ1-2
V: TRBV28

DNA: TGTGCCAGCAGCGTAGGGGGGGCCACTGAAGCTTTCTTT
CDR3: CASSVGGATEAFF
D: -
size: -
J: TRBJ1-1
V: TRBV9

DNA: TGTGCCAGCAGCTTAGTAGAGACCCAGTACTTC
CDR3: CASSLVETQYF
D: -
size: -
J: TRBJ2-5
V: TRBV7-2

DNA: TGTGCCAGCAGTTACCTGGGTCGTAGGTACAATGAGCAGTTCTTC
CDR3: CASSYLGRRYNEQFF
D: -
size: -
J: TRBJ2-1
V: TRBV6-5

DNA: TGTGCCAGCCAAGCTCCCAACAACAATGAGCAGTTCTTC
CDR3: CASQAPNNNEQFF
D: -
size: few
J: TRBJ2-1
V: TRBV2

DNA: TGTGCCAGCAGCCGCCCCGGACAGGTGAACACTGAAGCTTTCTTT
CDR3: CASSRPGQVNTEAFF
D: TRBD1
size: -
J: TRBJ1-1
V: TRBV5-4

DNA: TGCGCCAGCAGCGAACGGACTAGCGGGGGTTACAATGAGCAGTTCTTC
CDR3: CASSERTSGGYNEQFF
D: TRBD2
size: -
J: TRBJ2-1
V: TRBV5-1

DNA: TGTGCCAGCAGCTTGACAGGGCCAACCTACGAGCAGTACTTC
CDR3: CASSLTGPTYEQYF
D: -
size: -
J: TRBJ2-7
V: TRBV5-6

DNA: TGTGCCAGCAGTGTTGGGACCCGGGGTGAAAAACTGTTTTTT
CDR3: CASSVGTRGEKLFF
D: -
size: few
J: TRBJ1-4
V: TRBV2

DNA: TGCAGCGTGAGCACTTACACTGAAGCTTTCTTT
CDR3: CSVSTYTEAFF
D: -
size: -
J: TRBJ1-1
V: TRBV29-1

DNA: TGTGCCAGTAATTTTGGGGGGGCCAACTATGGCTACACCTTC
CDR3: CASNFGGANYGYTF
D: -
size: few
J: TRBJ1-2
V: TRBV19

DNA: TGTGCCAGCAGCCTACAATGGGACGGCCTGGGGTACGGAAACACCATATATTTT
CDR3: CASSLQWDGLGYGNTIYF
D: -
size: few
J: TRBJ1-3
V: TRBV5-6

DNA: TGCGCCAGCAGCACTGGACTAGCGGGGGCCCTTAGCACAGATACGCAGTATTTT
CDR3: CASSTGLAGALSTDTQYF
D: TRBD2
size: -
J: TRBJ2-3
V: TRBV5-1

DNA: TGTGCCAGCAGCTCTCAGGGAATGAATCAGCCCCAGCATTTT
CDR3: CASSSQGMNQPQHF
D: -
size: -
J: TRBJ1-5
V: TRBV7-6

DNA: TGTGCCAGCAGCGGTAGGAGCAATCAGCCCCAGCATTTT
CDR3: CASSGRSNQPQHF
D: -
size: -
J: TRBJ1-5
V: TRBV7-2

DNA: TGTGCCAGCAGCGTAGAGGCAGGGTCAACCTATGGCTACACCTTC
CDR3: CASSVEAGSTYGYTF
D: -
size: -
J: TRBJ1-2
V: TRBV9

DNA: TGTGCCAGCAGCCCCACAGGGGCCCCCTACGAGCAGTACTTC
CDR3: CASSPTGAPYEQYF
D: TRBD1
size: -
J: TRBJ2-7
V: TRBV7-3

DNA: TGTGCCAGCAGCTTGTTTAGAAATTCACCCCTCCACTTT
CDR3: CASSLFRNSPLHF
D: -
size: once
J: TRBJ1-6
V: TRBV5-6

DNA: TGTGCCAGCAGCTTACGGCGGGGGGAAGGCGGGGAGCTGTTTTTT
CDR3: CASSLRRGEGGELFF
D: TRBD2
size: once
J: TRBJ2-2
V: TRBV7-2

DNA: TGCGCCAGCAGCCAAAAGGGATGGAGGGCCGGGGAGCTGTTTTTT
CDR3: CASSQKGWRAGELFF
D: -
size: -
J: TRBJ2-2
V: TRBV4-3

DNA: TGTGCCAGCGGGAGACAGGGGACTCATTCACCCCTCCACTTT
CDR3: CASGRQGTHSPLHF
D: TRBD1
size: -
J: TRBJ1-6
V: TRBV27

DNA: TGTGCCTGGACTTCCGGGGCTAACTATGGCTACACCTTC
CDR3: CAWTSGANYGYTF
D: -
size: -
J: TRBJ1-2
V: TRBV30

DNA: TGTGCCAGCAGCCTCGGGACCAACTATGGCTACACCTTC
CDR3: CASSLGTNYGYTF
D: -
size: -
J: TRBJ1-2
V: TRBV28

DNA: TGCAGCGTGAGCCGGGACAGGGTTAACTATGGCTACACCTTC
CDR3: CSVSRDRVNYGYTF
D: TRBD1
size: -
J: TRBJ1-2
V: TRBV29-1

DNA: TGTGCCAGCAGTCGCCCGGGGCTAGCGGCCGGGGGCTCCTACAATGAGCAGTTCTTC
CDR3: CASSRPGLAAGGSYNEQFF
D: TRBD2
size: -
J: TRBJ2-1
V: TRBV28

DNA: TGCAGCGTTGCAGTGATGAACCAAGAGACCCAGTACTTC
CDR3: CSVAVMNQETQYF
D: -
size: -
J: TRBJ2-5
V: TRBV29-1

DNA: TGTGCCAGTAGAGCGTGGCGCGGTCCTGGGGCCAACGTCCTGACTTTC
CDR3: CASRAWRGPGANVLTF
D: -
size: -
J: TRBJ2-6
V: TRBV19

DNA: TGTGCCAGCAGTGAATTGCGGAACACCGGGGAGCTGTTTTTT
CDR3: CASSELRNTGELFF
D: -
size: -
J: TRBJ2-2
V: TRBV6-1

DNA: TGTGCCAGCAGCGTGACAGGGGACAACACTGAAGCTTTCTTT
CDR3: CASSVTGDNTEAFF
D: TRBD1
size: -
J: TRBJ1-1
V: TRBV9